Listed below are T cell receptor beta chains from one sample, sequenced in a study of neoadjuvant nivolumab and ipilimumab in lung cancer. Libraries were prepared by immunoSEQ multiplex PCR; TCRdb keeps only in-frame clonotypes and omits some of them. Among about 25,000 clones listed, more than 75% were seen once. The specimen comprised tumor tissue, sampled after neoadjuvant nivolumab, alone or with ipilimumab, at or shortly before surgery. The receptors were gathered from an adult with non-small cell lung cancer. Both conserved end residues are part of each CDR3. D genes are given only for firm matches. Clone size is stated in some rows and not others, as once, few, many or a class when expanded.

V: TRBV25-1
size: .
J: TRBJ1-2
D: .
CDR3: CASSTDLLGYTF
DNA: TGTGCCAGCAGCACCGATCTACTTGGCTACACCTTC

V: TRBV5-6
size: once
J: TRBJ2-7
D: TRBD2
CDR3: CASSSLAGGSSAYEQYF
DNA: TGTGCCAGCAGCTCCCTAGCGGGAGGATCATCCGCCTACGAGCAGTACTTC

V: TRBV9
size: .
J: TRBJ2-1
D: TRBD2
CDR3: CASSVGVTGGTSGRRSYNEQFF
DNA: TGTGCCAGCAGCGTAGGAGTTACGGGCGGGACTAGCGGGAGGCGCTCCTACAATGAGCAGTTCTTC

V: TRBV7-3
size: .
J: TRBJ1-1
D: TRBD1
CDR3: CASSRSSRGGEAFF
DNA: TGTGCCAGCAGCCGATCATCACGAGGGGGCGAAGCTTTCTTT

V: TRBV10-1
size: .
J: TRBJ2-7
D: .
CDR3: CASSVRGGEQYF
DNA: TGCGCCAGCAGTGTCCGAGGGGGCGAGCAGTACTTC

V: TRBV4-1
size: .
J: TRBJ2-7
D: .
CDR3: CASSQGPYEQYF
DNA: TGCGCCAGCAGCCAAGGTCCGTACGAGCAGTACTTC

V: TRBV5-4
size: .
J: TRBJ2-5
D: .
CDR3: CASSLGQFQETQYF
DNA: TGTGCCAGCAGCTTGGGGCAGTTCCAAGAGACCCAGTACTTC

V: TRBV6-6
size: .
J: TRBJ2-7
D: TRBD2
CDR3: CASSYQAGGNEQYF
DNA: TGTGCCAGCAGTTACCAAGCGGGAGGGAACGAGCAGTACTTC

V: TRBV11-1
size: .
J: TRBJ2-5
D: TRBD2
CDR3: CASSLGLYLLAGQETQYF
DNA: TGTGCCAGCAGCTTAGGCCTATACTTACTAGCGGGACAAGAGACCCAGTACTTC

V: TRBV29-1
size: .
J: TRBJ2-5
D: .
CDR3: CSVEGRVQETQYF
DNA: TGCAGCGTTGAGGGTAGGGTTCAAGAGACCCAGTACTTC

V: TRBV9
size: .
J: TRBJ2-2
D: .
CDR3: CASGSRVSNTGELFF
DNA: TGTGCCAGCGGCTCCCGTGTATCGAACACCGGGGAGCTGTTTTTT